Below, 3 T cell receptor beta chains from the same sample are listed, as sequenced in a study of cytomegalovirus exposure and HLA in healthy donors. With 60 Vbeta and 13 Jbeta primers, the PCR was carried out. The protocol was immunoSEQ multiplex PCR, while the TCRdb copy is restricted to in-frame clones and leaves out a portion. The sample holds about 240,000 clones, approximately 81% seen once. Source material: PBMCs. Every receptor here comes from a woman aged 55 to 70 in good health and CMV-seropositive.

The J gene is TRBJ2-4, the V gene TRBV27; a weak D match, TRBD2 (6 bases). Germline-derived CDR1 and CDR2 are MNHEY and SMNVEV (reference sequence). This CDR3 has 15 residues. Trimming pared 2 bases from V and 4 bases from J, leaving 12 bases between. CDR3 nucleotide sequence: TGTGCCAGCAGTTTAGGGGGGACGGATAAAAACATTCAGTACTTC. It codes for CASSLGGTDKNIQYF.

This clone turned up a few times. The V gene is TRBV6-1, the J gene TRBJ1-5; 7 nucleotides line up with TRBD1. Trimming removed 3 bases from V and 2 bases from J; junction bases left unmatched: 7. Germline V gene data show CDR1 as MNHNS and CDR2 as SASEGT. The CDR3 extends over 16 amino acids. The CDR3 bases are TGTGCCAGCAGTGACCCAGGGGGAAGGGGCAATCAGCCCCAGCATTTT. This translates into CASSDPGGRGNQPQHF.

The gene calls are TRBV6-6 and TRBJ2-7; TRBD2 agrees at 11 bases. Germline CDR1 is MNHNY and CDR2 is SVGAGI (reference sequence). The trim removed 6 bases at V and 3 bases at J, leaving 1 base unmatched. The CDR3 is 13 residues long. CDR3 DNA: TGTGCCAGCAGAGGGACTAGCGGCTACGAGCAGTACTTC. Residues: CASRGTSGYEQYF.